Listed below are T cell receptor beta chains from one sample, sequenced in a study of blood T cell repertoires in COVID-19. Repertoires were generated with immunoSEQ multiplex PCR, while TCRdb's copy carries only in-frame clones and drops some. The sample yields fewer than 300,000 clones, 80% to 90% seen once. Sequencing input: PBMCs or T cells enriched from blood (not recorded which). These receptor sequences come from a woman under 40 who had recovered from COVID-19. Each CDR3 is given without its conserved first and last residue. Not every row has a clone size; where given, it reads once, few, many or a size class.

- TRBV10-3 AIGQAPEAF
- TRBV7-2 ASSLDGGTDTQY
- TRBV12-3/TRBV12-4 ASSPDNSPLH
many TRBV2 ASSEARYLNYGYT
- TRBV13 ASSLERGSTDTQY
- TRBV28 ASSPWDSYNQPQH
- TRBV25-1 ASSEWGTGVETQY
- TRBV6-1 ASSDKAGTGGSPLH
few TRBV7-8 ASRLGASNQPQH
- TRBV29-1 SVEDQRAARGGELF
- TRBV7-9 ASSSGTNPYEQY
- TRBV7-2 ASSSLDRGSEQY
- TRBV6-6 ASSRRQGLAGAQPSTDTQY
- TRBV4-2 ASSQTGGKNEKLF
- TRBV7-9 ASSQQGPGTEAF
- TRBV28 ASRATSGGKNTGELF
few TRBV2 ASSGPQSTSNQPQH
- TRBV4-1 ASSQDGRGGETQY
- TRBV6-7 ASPTLTFGLPYEQY
- TRBV2 ASSQGLGYNEQF
- TRBV19 ASSILGGQGLSGNTIY
- TRBV5-4 ASSNLGRGTDTQY
- TRBV5-1 ASSLGDRGLEKLF
- TRBV28 ASSPTGGSGNTIY
- TRBV6-1 ASSEGQTVPEQY
- TRBV29-1 SWTGGNSYEQY
- TRBV9 ASSVGGTGGNEQY
- TRBV5-1 ASSLGTGHSRAF
- TRBV5-1 ASSLALGGGEETQY
few TRBV6-5 ASSSSGTGDNEQF
- TRBV18 ASKSGQGGDEQY
few TRBV5-1 ASSLGVAGGNIQY
- TRBV19 ASSTTGGSYGYT
- TRBV28 ASSFRRNEQF
- TRBV6-5 ASRSNGQETQY
- TRBV7-2 ASSPTRFQPQH
few TRBV11-2 ASSLPGDNSPLH
once TRBV6-5 ASGDRANEKLF
- TRBV28 ASSGGQPGNTIY
- TRBV23-1 ASSQSRGSTEAF